This TCR beta chain appears in the sequencing data of a study of type 1 and type 2 diabetes patients. The study's findings and limits: Both CD4+ and CD8+ type 2 diabetes repertoires showed significantly higher diversity than type 1. With limited T2D and control samples, some T1D-only expanded clones may not be T1D-specific.

After removal of 0 bases from V and 8 bases from J, the junction contained 6 bases not matched to a gene. The CDR3 is 14 residues long. Amplification started from genomic DNA. A primer set of 30 forward and 13 reverse primers amplified the CDR3. TCRdb fed the multiplex PCR reads into MiXCR, producing one record per CDR3 protein. The sample has some 250,000 distinct CDR3 sequences; more than 45% are singletons. Other autoimmune diseases and infections within the past four weeks excluded donors. Roughly 9 milliliters of peripheral blood were drawn from each donor. Points on this clonotype: Its cognate antigen is unknown.

The TCR was taken from a man in his late teens or twenties with type 2 diabetes. The sample comprised peripheral blood mononuclear cells (PBMCs). The chain combines TRBV12-3 or TRBV12-4 with TRBJ1-2, with TRBD1 identical over 7 bases. The CDR3 loop reads CASSLATGSVGYTF. The CDR3 DNA follows: TGTGCCAGCAGTTTAGCGACAGGGTCCGTAGGCTACACCTTC.